Listed here are 27 T cell receptor beta chains from one sample, sequenced in a study of CD8 T cells in Susac syndrome. Random hexamers were used to reverse transcribe roughly 0.45 to 1 ug of RNA. TCRdb analysed the immunoSEQ multiplex PCR reads with MiXCR anew, one entry per CDR3 protein. The sample lists under 70,000 distinct CDR3 sequences, just under 95% seen once, with less than 0.8% in the top ten. Sequencing was done on a sample of CD8+ T cells from PBMCs. These receptors were collected from a human donor with Susac syndrome.

The rearrangement uses TRBV7-9 and TRBJ2-5; no clear D. From germline, CDR1 is SEHNR and CDR2 FQNEAQ (reference sequence). The CDR3 is made up of 14 amino acids. V was cut by 1 base and J by 3 bases, with 9 bases left in between. The CDR3 DNA follows: TGTGCCAGCAGCTTAGATCTGGTTGAAGAGACCCAGTACTTC. Translated: CASSLDLVEETQYF.

This clonotype was seen only a few times. Its ends do not fully match the called genes, so a read error is possible. The chain links TRBV7-9 to TRBJ2-3, with no clear D. The CDR3 has 14 residues. CDR1 and CDR2 (germline): SEHNR, FQNEAQ (reference sequence). CDR3 sequence reads: CASSLGWDTDTQYF. CDR3 nucleotides: TGCGCCAGCAGCCTCGGCTGGGACACAGATACGCAGTATTTT.

The rearrangement joins TRBV11-2 to TRBJ2-7; D gene uncertain. Trimming cost V 3 bases and J 7 bases, with 7 bases left between them. Per the germline V gene, CDR1 is SGHAT and CDR2 is FQNNGV. The CDR3 is made up of 11 amino acids. CDR3 nucleotide sequence: TGTGCCAGCAGCTTGGCTTGGGAGCAGTACTTC. This codes for CASSLAWEQYF. Using reference TRBV11-2 and TRBJ2-7 for the parts outside the CDR3, the full variable domain is EAGVAQSPRYKIIEKRQSVAFWCNPISGHATLYWYQQILGQGPKLLIQFQNNGVVDDSQLPKDRFSAERLKGVDSTLKIQPAKLEDSAVYLCASSLAWEQYFGPGTRLTVT.

V gene TRBV11-2 combines with J gene TRBJ2-3, with 8 bases lining up with TRBD1. CDR1 SGHAT and CDR2 FQNNGV come from the germline V gene. The junction had 5 bases not matched to a gene; V was cut back by 2 bases and J by 1 base. This CDR3 region has 16 residues. CDR3 loop: CASSLQGAGGTDTQYF. In DNA form, the CDR3 reads TGTGCCAGCAGCTTACAGGGGGCCGGGGGCACAGATACGCAGTATTTT.

The chain has TRBV20-1 and TRBJ1-2; D not certain. Germline V CDR1 and CDR2: DFQATT, SNEGSKA (reference sequence). The germline V and J ends were trimmed by 1 base and 4 bases, with 16 bases remaining between them. The CDR3 has 15 amino acids. CDR3 sequence reads: CSARGPRGRIYGYTF. The CDR3 DNA sequence: TGCAGTGCTAGAGGTCCCCGAGGGAGGATCTATGGCTACACCTTC.

In its sample, this clonotype was seen once. J is TRBJ2-1 and V is TRBV25-1; D is tentatively TRBD1 or TRBD2 (5 bases each). Trimming pared 7 bases from V and 9 bases from J, leaving 10 bases between. Germline loops: CDR1 MGHDK, CDR2 SYGVNS. The CDR3 covers 11 residues. CDR3 DNA: TGTGCCAGCACGGGACGGGTTGAGCAGTTCTTC. Residues: CASTGRVEQFF.

The chain links TRBV15 to TRBJ2-7; TRBD2 aligns across 7 bases. V lost 0 bases to trimming and J lost 1 base; unmatched junction nucleotides: 3. The CDR3 sequence is 15 residues long. The V gene's germline CDR1 is LNHNV and CDR2 YYDKDF (reference sequence). Written as DNA, the CDR3 is TGTGCCACCAGCAGAGACGGCGGGGGATCCTACGAGCAGTACTTC. Its protein is CATSRDGGGSYEQYF.

V gene TRBV4-3 combines with J gene TRBJ2-7; D is unresolved. The CDR3 is 15 amino acids. Per germline, CDR1 LGHNA and CDR2 YSLEER. Trimming pared 0 bases from V and 0 bases from J, leaving 9 bases between. This CDR3 is CASSQDVQSSYEQYF. The CDR3, as DNA: TGCGCCAGCAGCCAAGATGTACAGTCCTCCTACGAGCAGTACTTC.

The rearrangement links TRBV7-9 to TRBJ1-4, with no clear D. Germline V CDR1 and CDR2: SEHNR, FQNEAQ (reference sequence). The germline V and J ends were trimmed by 3 bases and 7 bases, with 15 bases remaining between them. The CDR3 consists of 15 residues. This chain's CDR3 is CASSFGHLIGEKLFF. The CDR3 bases are TGTGCCAGCAGCTTCGGGCACCTGATTGGTGAAAAACTGTTTTTT.

This clonotype was detected only once. This rearrangement joins TRBV13 to TRBJ2-1; a weak D match, TRBD2 (5 bases). This CDR3 has 17 residues. Trimming removed 5 bases from V and 0 bases from J, with 17 bases in between. CDR1 and CDR2 from the germline V gene are PRHDT and FYEKMQ (reference sequence). The CDR3 region is CASSPRWTQSSYNEQFF. CDR3 DNA: TGTGCCAGCAGCCCCCGTTGGACTCAGAGCTCCTACAATGAGCAGTTCTTC.

This rearrangement joins TRBV15 to TRBJ2-5; 7 bases fit TRBD1. The V segment lost 0 bases and the J segment 2 bases; nucleotides outside the gene matches: 12. CDR3 length: 18 residues. Per the germline V gene, CDR1 is LNHNV and CDR2 is YYDKDF (reference sequence). The CDR3 loop is CATSRDLGPGQIQETQYF. Written as DNA, the CDR3 is TGTGCCACCAGCAGAGATCTCGGTCCGGGACAGATTCAAGAGACCCAGTACTTC. Using reference TRBV15 and TRBJ2-5 for the parts outside the CDR3, the full variable domain is DAMVIQNPRYQVTQFGKPVTLSCSQTLNHNVMYWYQQKSSQAPKLLFHYYDKDFNNEADTPDNFQSRRPNTSFCFLDIRSPGLGDTAMYLCATSRDLGPGQIQETQYFGPGTRLLVL.

The genes are TRBV28 and TRBJ1-5; maybe TRBD1 (5 bases). Trimming cost V 5 bases and J 7 bases, with 15 bases left between them. Germline V CDR1 and CDR2: MDHEN, SYDVKM. The CDR3 totals 14 residues. The CDR3 loop reads CASSLRQSRQPQHF. The CDR3, as DNA: TGTGCCAGCAGTCTCAGACAGTCAAGGCAGCCCCAGCATTTT.

This clonotype was recorded only once. The J gene is TRBJ1-5, the V gene TRBV15; 7 bases are shared with TRBD1. The V gene's germline CDR1 is LNHNV and CDR2 YYDKDF (reference sequence). V shed 0 bases, J shed 4 bases, and the junction held 0 bases outside the gene matches. The CDR3 totals 14 residues. This CDR3 reads CATSREGQNQPQHF. CDR3 DNA: TGTGCCACCAGCAGAGAGGGACAGAATCAGCCCCAGCATTTT.

The rearrangement uses TRBV5-1 and TRBJ2-7; D is possibly TRBD1 (6 bases). The V gene's germline CDR1 is SGHRS and CDR2 YFSETQ. V was cut by 4 bases and J by 0 bases, with 14 bases left in between. The CDR3 covers 15 residues. This CDR3 reads CASSPDRSISYEQYF. The CDR3 DNA reads TGCGCCAGCAGCCCTGACAGGTCCATCTCCTACGAGCAGTACTTC.

V gene TRBV23-1 combines with J gene TRBJ1-2, with 9 positions matching TRBD1. TRBV23-1 carries the ORF label, with uncertain function. The CDR3 is 15 residues long. Losses at the gene ends were 8 bases for V and 2 bases for J; bases not matched to a gene: 9. CDR3 nucleotides: TGCGCCAGCGGTACACAGGGGGCGCCCAACTATGGCTACACCTTC. As protein: CASGTQGAPNYGYTF.

The chain carries TRBV13 and TRBJ2-2; 10 bases are a match to TRBD1. The CDR3 is 17 residues long. Germline CDR1 and CDR2: PRHDT and FYEKMQ (reference sequence). After removal of 6 bases from V and 4 bases from J, the junction contained 11 bases not matched to a gene. CDR3 sequence: CASRSKGGQGPTGELFF. The CDR3 DNA follows: TGTGCCAGCAGATCAAAGGGGGGACAGGGGCCCACCGGGGAGCTGTTTTTT.

The chain uses TRBV20-1 and TRBJ2-1; 12 bases agree with TRBD2. Germline V gene data show CDR1 as DFQATT and CDR2 as SNEGSKA (reference sequence). The CDR3 spans 16 residues. The J segment lost 10 bases and the V segment lost 3 bases, leaving 13 bases of the junction unmatched. The CDR3 DNA sequence: TGCAGTGCTAGGATACTAGCGGGGGGTTCCGACAGGGAGCAGTTCTTC. It codes for CSARILAGGSDREQFF.

The chain uses TRBV29-1 and TRBJ1-1, with D possibly matching TRBD1 (5 bases). Germline CDR1 reads SQVTM; CDR2 reads ANQGSEA. The V end was cut by 7 bases, the J end by 0 bases, with 12 bases between. The CDR3 totals 13 residues. The DNA for the CDR3 is TGCAGCGGGGAGTGGGGGTTGAACACTGAAGCTTTCTTT. Protein product: CSGEWGLNTEAFF.

The chain combines TRBV28 with TRBJ1-4, with D maybe TRBD1 (6 bases). V shed 6 bases and J shed 6 bases, with 14 bases lying between them. The CDR3 runs to 14 residues. The V gene's germline CDR1 is MDHEN and CDR2 SYDVKM. CDR3: CASSRTGQHEKLFF. The CDR3 region has the DNA TGTGCCAGCAGCAGAACCGGACAGCATGAAAAACTGTTTTTT.

Here the CDR3 reads CASSYGSFYGYTF. In DNA form, the CDR3 reads TGTGCCAGCAGTTACGGATCCTTCTATGGCTACACCTTC. The chain employs TRBV6-6 and TRBJ1-2; unclear D gene. Trimming removed 2 bases at V and 4 bases at J, with 8 bases between. CDR3 size: 13 residues. Germline lookup yields CDR1 MNHNY and CDR2 SVGAGI (reference sequence).

This clonotype was found once. V and J are TRBV20-1 and TRBJ2-3; perhaps D is TRBD1 or TRBD2 (5 bases each). The CDR3 consists of 17 residues. Germline V gene sequence: CDR1 DFQATT, CDR2 SNEGSKA (reference sequence). Trimming stripped 0 bases from V and 2 bases from J, with 18 bases between. The CDR3: CSARDLLDSGATDTQYF. As DNA, the CDR3 is TGCAGTGCTAGAGACCTCCTCGACTCCGGGGCCACAGATACGCAGTATTTT.

The rearrangement links TRBV15 to TRBJ1-4; a possible D gene is TRBD1 (6 bases). V lost 3 bases to trimming and J lost 8 bases, with 13 bases between them. This CDR3 has 14 amino acids. Germline assignment: CDR1 LNHNV and CDR2 YYDKDF (reference sequence). The DNA for the CDR3 is TGTGCCACCAGCAGCAGGGGATCATACGAAAAACTGTTTTTT. Translation: CATSSRGSYEKLFF.

This sequence joins TRBV7-9 and TRBJ1-1, with D uncertain. The CDR3 sequence is 12 residues long. Deletions cut 4 bases from V and 7 bases from J, with 10 bases between. Germline CDR1 SEHNR, CDR2 FQNEAQ (reference sequence). CDR3 amino acids: CASSSLRGEAFF. In DNA form, the CDR3 reads TGTGCCAGCAGCTCCCTTCGTGGTGAAGCTTTCTTT.

The rearrangement joins TRBV7-9 to TRBJ1-3; D is unclear. The CDR3 is 15 amino acids. Trimming stripped 5 bases from V and 4 bases from J, with 15 bases between. The germline gives CDR1 SEHNR, CDR2 FQNEAQ (reference sequence). The CDR3 loop is CASSPDGQWGNTIYF. The CDR3 DNA reads as TGTGCCAGCAGCCCCGACGGTCAATGGGGAAACACCATATATTTT.

The chain links TRBV29-1 to TRBJ2-5, with D unclear. Germline loops: CDR1 SQVTM, CDR2 ANQGSEA. CDR3 length: 15 residues. The V gene lost 3 bases and the J gene lost 0 bases, with 14 bases spanning the gap. The CDR3 reads CSVEPQGKYQETQYF. The CDR3 nucleotides are TGCAGCGTTGAGCCCCAAGGGAAATACCAAGAGACCCAGTACTTC. Variable domain in full (rest from reference TRBV29-1 and TRBJ2-5): SAVISQKPSRDICQRGTSLTIQCQVDSQVTMMFWYRQQPGQSLTLIATANQGSEATYESGFVIDKFPISRPNLTFSTLTVSNMSPEDSSIYLCSVEPQGKYQETQYFGPGTRLLVL.

The chain recombines TRBV30 with TRBJ1-2; D is unclear. V dropped 4 bases and J dropped 8 bases, with 14 bases sitting between them. Germline V gene sequence: CDR1 GTSNPN, CDR2 SVGIG (reference sequence). This CDR3 region has 12 residues. CDR3 nucleotides: TGTGCCTGGAACCTTGCAGCCCTGGGCTACACCTTC. The encoded protein is CAWNLAALGYTF.

The chain uses TRBV7-8 and TRBJ1-2; TRBD1 matches 12 bases. Unmatched junction bases numbered 9, after V lost 5 bases and J lost 8 bases. The CDR3 is 15 residues long. Germline V CDR1 and CDR2: SGHVS, FQNEAQ. For the CDR3, the DNA is TGTGCCAGCAGCCCGGGACAGGGGGCAATTCTGGGCTACACCTTC. It encodes CASSPGQGAILGYTF.